This T cell receptor beta chain emerged from a study of shared clonotypes between healthy human individuals. The assay was immunoSEQ multiplex PCR, and TCRdb's table has in-frame clones only and misses some. The sample holds a few million clones; more than 85% are singletons and the top ten take under 0.45%. Note on this clone: As yet, its antigen is unknown.

The V end was cut by 2 bases, the J end by 4 bases, with 6 bases between. The CDR3 spans 13 residues. CDR1 and CDR2 (germline): SNHLY, FYNNEI. General study points: A small donor pool kept down the genetic and exposure-history diversity that was represented. The authors expected sequencing depth to affect clonotype sharing among donors.

The sequenced material came from naive CD4+ T cells from PBMCs. Sample subset: CD45RA+ positively selected. The rearrangement joins TRBV2 to TRBJ2-1; D not resolved. The TCR originated in a young man in good health. Some clones in this sample may be carry-over from other donors' samples. The CDR3: CASSEIVYNEQFF. DNA for the CDR3: TGTGCCAGCAGTGAAATAGTTTACAATGAGCAGTTCTTC. The variable domain in full, with the rest retrieved from reference TRBV2 and TRBJ2-1, is EPEVTQTPSHQVTQMGQEVILRCVPISNHLYFYWYRQILGQKVEFLVSFYNNEISEKSEIFDDQFSVERPDGSNFTLKIRSTKLEDSAMYFCASSEIVYNEQFFGPGTRLTVL.